These 32 T cell receptor beta chains share one sample of origin, sequenced in a study of T-cell memory formation after mild COVID-19. TCRdb called the 5' RACE reads again in MiXCR, with one record for every CDR3 protein. The profile covers 350,000 to 450,000 distinct CDR3 sequences, with 13% to 15% appearing a single time and around a fifth taken by the ten largest. The sample taken for sequencing was PBMCs or a T cell subset sorted from them (not recorded which). The receptors shown here come from a man aged 18 to 29 who had mild COVID-19 (a few samples of this study predate the infection). Cell type and time point are not known.

This clonotype was seen more than once but under ten times. This chain joins TRBV2 and TRBJ1-5; maybe TRBD1 (5 bases). Germline CDR1 SNHLY, CDR2 FYNNEI. V lost 1 base to trimming and J lost 3 bases, with 13 bases between them. This CDR3 is built from 16 residues. CDR3 loop: CASSEGNRQPNQPQHF. In DNA form, the CDR3 reads TGTGCCAGCAGTGAAGGAAACCGACAGCCCAATCAGCCCCAGCATTTT.

The chain couples TRBV7-2 to TRBJ1-5, with D possibly matching TRBD1 (5 bases). Germline loops: CDR1 SGHTA, CDR2 FQGNSA. V was pared by 5 bases and J by 7 bases, with 18 bases between. The CDR3 contains 15 residues. CDR3 sequence: CASSQGRGGRQPQHF. DNA for the CDR3: TGTGCCAGCAGCCAGGGACGGGGCGGAAGACAGCCCCAGCATTTT.

This clonotype was picked up a small number of times. CDR3 in DNA: TGTGCCAGCAGTTTAGGGGTGCCCTCCTACAATGAGCAGTTCTTC. Translation: CASSLGVPSYNEQFF. The gene calls are TRBV5-8 and TRBJ2-1; tentatively, D is TRBD1 (5 bases). Germline CDR1 and CDR2: SGHTS and YDEGEE. CDR3 length: 15 residues. Trimming stripped 5 bases from V and 0 bases from J, with 12 bases between. Variable domain in full (rest from reference TRBV5-8 and TRBJ2-1): EAGVTQSPTHLIKTRGQQATLRCSPISGHTSVYWYQQALGLGLQFLLWYDEGEERNRGNFPPRFSGRQFPNYSSELNVNALELEDSALYLCASSLGVPSYNEQFFGPGTRLTVL.

The rearrangement uses TRBV10-3 and TRBJ2-4, with a tentative D call TRBD2 (6 bases). The germline V gene encodes CDR1 ENHRY and CDR2 SYGVKD. The V end was cut by 6 bases, the J end by 8 bases, with 8 bases between. The CDR3 contains 11 residues. The CDR3 DNA reads TGTGCCATCAGATTAGCGGACATTCAGTACTTC. Protein product: CAIRLADIQYF.

This clonotype was detected only a few times. The DNA of the CDR3 is TGTGCCAGCAGTTCAGGGCCGTTACGTCAGCCCCAGCATTTT. It encodes CASSSGPLRQPQHF. The chain employs TRBV7-9 and TRBJ1-5; D may be TRBD1 (5 bases). V was shortened by 6 bases and J by 6 bases, with 15 bases between the two germline ends. CDR1 is SEHNR and CDR2 is FQNEAQ in the germline V gene (reference sequence). This CDR3 is 14 amino acids long.

There are a few counts of this clonotype. The chain joins TRBV4-3 to TRBJ2-1; 7 bases are shared with TRBD2. V gave up 5 bases and J gave up 8 bases; unmatched junction bases: 9. The CDR3 contains 14 residues. Germline values: CDR1 LGHNA, CDR2 YSLEER. CDR3 sequence: CASSSGVRGDEQFF. In DNA form, the CDR3 reads TGCGCCAGCAGCTCTGGGGTCCGGGGGGATGAGCAGTTCTTC.

The count of this clonotype is one. V usage is TRBV6-5 and J usage is TRBJ1-2; 9 nucleotides line up with TRBD1. The germline V gene encodes CDR1 MNHEY and CDR2 SVGAGI. The CDR3 runs 14 residues. The V and J ends lost 7 bases and 7 bases, in that order; junction bases with no gene match: 10. CDR3 sequence (DNA): TGTGCCAGCACCCGCGGGACAGGGACGGGTGGCTACACCTTC. It specifies CASTRGTGTGGYTF.

The chain recombines TRBV3-1 with TRBJ2-1, with 10 bases aligning to TRBD2. The CDR3 has 17 residues. J lost 2 bases, V lost 4 bases, and 8 bases had no gene match. Germline V CDR1 and CDR2: LGHDT, YNNKEL (reference sequence). The CDR3 loop is CASSPTLAGETYNEQFF. In DNA form, the CDR3 reads TGTGCCAGCAGCCCCACTCTAGCGGGGGAGACCTACAATGAGCAGTTCTTC.

This clonotype appeared a few times. V usage is TRBV18 and J usage is TRBJ2-1; tentative D call: TRBD2 (5 bases). V was cut by 0 bases and J by 8 bases, with 8 bases left in between. The CDR3 consists of 13 residues. The V gene's germline CDR1 is KGHSH and CDR2 LQKENI. The chain's CDR3 is CASSPPPSHEQFF. CDR3 in DNA: TGTGCCAGCTCACCACCGCCTAGCCATGAGCAGTTCTTC.

This clonotype was seen only a few times. V and J are TRBV7-3 and TRBJ2-5; possibly TRBD2 for D (5 bases). CDR1 and CDR2 from the germline V gene are SGHTA and FQGTGA. Trimming removed 0 bases at V and 7 bases at J, with 9 bases between. The CDR3 has 13 amino acids. This CDR3 is CASSLTSEGTQYF. The CDR3 DNA is TGTGCCAGCAGCTTAACTTCCGAGGGGACCCAGTACTTC.

In its sample, this clonotype was seen a few times. This chain joins TRBV3-1 and TRBJ2-5, with 8 positions matching TRBD2. The junction had 9 bases not matched to a gene; V was cut back by 7 bases and J by 5 bases. This CDR3 spans 14 amino acids. CDR1 is LGHDT, CDR2 YNNKEL, per germline (reference sequence). This CDR3 is CASKSGGVRETQYF. The CDR3 DNA reads as TGTGCCAGCAAATCGGGAGGGGTCCGGGAGACCCAGTACTTC.

This clonotype has just a few counts. V gene TRBV7-3 combines with J gene TRBJ2-3; 7 bases match TRBD2. Per the germline V gene, CDR1 is SGHTA and CDR2 is FQGTGA. The ends lost 1 base at V and 4 bases at J; junction bases unmatched: 8. This CDR3 has 16 amino acids. CDR3 amino acids: CASSLMGGGPSDTQYF. Here the CDR3 DNA reads TGTGCCAGCAGCTTAATGGGCGGGGGTCCCTCAGATACGCAGTATTTT. Drawing the rest from reference TRBV7-3 and TRBJ2-3, the complete variable domain is GAGVSQTPSNKVTEKGKYVELRCDPISGHTALYWYRQSLGQGPEFLIYFQGTGAADDSGLPNDRFFAVRPEGSVSTLKIQRTERGDSAVYLCASSLMGGGPSDTQYFGPGTRLTVL.

There are a few counts of this clonotype. The chain recombines TRBV7-8 with TRBJ2-1; D gene uncertain. Trimming stripped 2 bases from V and 6 bases from J, with 8 bases between. The CDR3 runs to 13 residues. The V gene's germline CDR1 is SGHVS and CDR2 FQNEAQ. Here the CDR3 reads CASSLNPTNEQFF. CDR3 bases: TGTGCCAGCAGCTTAAATCCCACCAATGAGCAGTTCTTC.

This clonotype was seen a few times. Here the CDR3 reads CASSQWGPSGGQAYEQYF. Here the CDR3 DNA reads TGCGCCAGCAGCCAGTGGGGGCCTAGCGGGGGGCAGGCCTACGAGCAGTACTTC. The V gene is TRBV4-3, the J gene TRBJ2-7; TRBD2 agrees at 11 bases. The CDR3 covers 18 residues. V was clipped by 3 bases and J by 2 bases; unmatched bases: 12. Looked up from germline, CDR1 is LGHNA and CDR2 is YSLEER.

The chain uses TRBV10-3 and TRBJ2-5; D ambiguous. Trimming pared 8 bases from V and 0 bases from J, leaving 4 bases between. Germline V CDR1 and CDR2: ENHRY, SYGVKD. CDR3 length equals 11 residues. For the CDR3, the DNA is TGTGCCATCTCTTACCAAGAGACCCAGTACTTC. Translated: CAISYQETQYF.

This sequence joins TRBV20-1 and TRBJ1-2, with D maybe TRBD1 (6 bases). The ends were cut back, 4 bases at V and 9 bases at J, with 18 bases in the middle. This CDR3 has 13 amino acids. Per the germline V gene, CDR1 is DFQATT and CDR2 is SNEGSKA (reference sequence). The CDR3 loop reads CSATFGTIRSYTF. The DNA for the CDR3 is TGCAGTGCTACCTTTGGGACAATTAGGAGCTACACCTTC.

The chain recombines TRBV20-1 with TRBJ1-2; TRBD1 matches 10 bases. The V gene end was trimmed by 5 bases and the J gene end by 7 bases; junction bases not matched to a gene: 10. The CDR3 loop spans 14 amino acids. The germline gives CDR1 DFQATT, CDR2 SNEGSKA (reference sequence). The CDR3, as DNA: TGCAGTGCTGAAGGGGACAGGGGAAAGGGTGGCTACACCTTC. Translation: CSAEGDRGKGGYTF.

This clonotype has just a few counts. V and J are TRBV3-1 and TRBJ1-3; D remains ambiguous. Trimming cost V 9 bases and J 0 bases, with 9 bases left between them. Germline V lookup: CDR1 LGHDT, CDR2 YNNKEL (reference sequence). CDR3 length equals 13 residues. The CDR3 DNA sequence: TGTGCCAGTACGCAAATCTCTGGAAACACCATATATTTT. It specifies CASTQISGNTIYF.

The chain has TRBV2 and TRBJ2-7; TRBD1 matches 11 bases. Germline V gene sequence: CDR1 SNHLY, CDR2 FYNNEI. J was trimmed by 4 bases and V by 7 bases; bases with no gene match: 6. The CDR3 covers 14 residues. CDR3 DNA sequence: TGTGCCAGCACTGGGACAGGGGGAAGGTACGAGCAGTACTTC. Translation gives CASTGTGGRYEQYF.

This chain joins TRBV20-1 and TRBJ2-3; D ambiguous. The CDR3 covers 13 residues. The germline V gene encodes CDR1 DFQATT and CDR2 SNEGSKA (reference sequence). The CDR3 loop reads CSSFYKTDYTQYF. CDR3 sequence (DNA): TGCAGCAGCTTCTACAAAACTGACTATACGCAGTATTTT.

This clonotype was picked up many times. The rearrangement uses TRBV7-2 and TRBJ2-5, with a possible D match to TRBD2 (5 bases). There are 12 residues in the CDR3. In germline, CDR1 is SGHTA, CDR2 FQGNSA. V lost 5 bases to trimming and J lost 5 bases, with 9 bases between them. This chain's CDR3 is CASSRRGETQYF. In DNA form, the CDR3 reads TGTGCCAGCAGCCGACGAGGGGAGACCCAGTACTTC.

V gene TRBV5-1 combines with J gene TRBJ2-3; weak D call: TRBD2 (5 bases). V was shortened by 0 bases and J by 5 bases, with 10 bases between the two germline ends. The CDR3 covers 14 residues. In germline, CDR1 is SGHRS, CDR2 YFSETQ. CDR3 residues: CASSLVRVEDTQYF. In nucleotides, the CDR3 is TGCGCCAGCAGCTTGGTGAGGGTGGAAGATACGCAGTATTTT.

This clonotype was detected a few times. The CDR3 DNA sequence: TGTGCCAGCGCCCTCCGACTAGCGGGGGGGCCGAGTACAGATACGCAGTATTTT. Translation gives CASALRLAGGPSTDTQYF. The V and J genes are TRBV6-5 and TRBJ2-3; 14 bases agree with TRBD2. There are 18 residues in the CDR3. Germline CDR1 and CDR2: MNHEY and SVGAGI. J lost 3 bases, V lost 8 bases, and 13 bases had no gene match.

This clonotype occurred a few times. The CDR3 sequence: CASSQPTGGSGNTIYF. Here the CDR3 DNA reads TGCGCCAGCAGCCAGCCAACAGGGGGCTCCGGAAACACCATATATTTT. J is TRBJ1-3 and V is TRBV4-1; 9 bases agree with TRBD1. Germline CDR1 MGHRA, CDR2 YSYEKL. V dropped 3 bases and J dropped 4; count of bases not matched to a gene: 7. The CDR3 sequence is 16 residues long.

This sequence joins TRBV5-1 and TRBJ1-2, with 11 bases matching TRBD1. V trimming: 3 bases; J trimming: 2 bases; junction bases outside the gene matches: 6. Germline V gene data show CDR1 as SGHRS and CDR2 as YFSETQ. The CDR3 sequence is 16 residues long. CDR3 protein: CASSSGTGGWNYGYTF. The CDR3, as DNA: TGCGCCAGCAGCTCCGGGACAGGGGGATGGAACTATGGCTACACCTTC.

This clonotype was seen a few times. The chain links TRBV6-1 to TRBJ1-2; 10 bases are shared with TRBD1. CDR1 MNHNS and CDR2 SASEGT come from the germline V gene. This CDR3 has 15 residues. V lost 5 bases and J lost 8; bases outside the gene matches: 11. This chain's CDR3 is CASSPGQGLWYGYTF. CDR3 nucleotides: TGTGCCAGCAGTCCGGGACAGGGGCTTTGGTACGGCTACACCTTC.

V usage is TRBV4-1 and J usage is TRBJ1-5; 10 nucleotides match TRBD1. Trimming removed 5 bases from V and 4 bases from J; junction bases left unmatched: 8. The CDR3 covers 16 residues. From germline, CDR1 is MGHRA and CDR2 YSYEKL. The CDR3 DNA reads as TGCGCCAGCAGCATCTCCAGGACAGGGGGGAATCAGCCCCAGCATTTT. It encodes CASSISRTGGNQPQHF.

The V and J genes are TRBV28 and TRBJ2-5; D remains unclear. CDR3 length: 15 amino acids. The V end was cut by 6 bases, the J end by 4 bases, with 18 bases between. The germline CDR1 and CDR2 sequences are MDHEN and SYDVKM. The CDR3 is CASSPPQAPGETQYF. In nucleotides, the CDR3 is TGTGCCAGCAGCCCCCCCCAGGCCCCCGGAGAGACCCAGTACTTC.

This clonotype was observed a few times. The junction departs from the called germline gene at one end, perhaps through a read error. The V gene is TRBV5-4, the J gene TRBJ2-3; TRBD2 agrees at 9 bases. The CDR3 sequence is 12 residues long. Germline CDR1 SGHNT, CDR2 YYREEE (reference sequence). In DNA form, the CDR3 reads TGTGCCAGCAGCCATGATGTGGCGGGGGGGCATTTT. It codes for CASSHDVAGGHF.

The V and J genes are TRBV5-1 and TRBJ2-1; D call uncertain. Germline-derived CDR1 and CDR2 are SGHRS and YFSETQ. There are 14 residues in the CDR3. V was pared by 2 bases and J by 4 bases, with 10 bases between. The CDR3 nucleotides read TGCGCCAGCAGCTTCAACTATTTATACAATGAGCAGTTCTTC. It codes for CASSFNYLYNEQFF. Supplemented by reference TRBV5-1 and TRBJ2-1, the full variable domain reads KAGVTQTPRYLIKTRGQQVTLSCSPISGHRSVSWYQQTPGQGLQFLFEYFSETQRNKGNFPGRFSGRQFSNSRSEMNVSTLELGDSALYLCASSFNYLYNEQFFGPGTRLTVL.

This clonotype was observed a single time. V and J are TRBV28 and TRBJ1-5; D remains ambiguous. The CDR3 has 11 residues. Germline CDR1 is MDHEN and CDR2 is SYDVKM. V gave up 5 bases and J gave up 4 bases, with 3 bases separating them. In DNA form, the CDR3 reads TGTGCCAGCAGTGAAAATCAGCCCCAGCATTTT. This encodes CASSENQPQHF.

This clonotype was detected ten times or more. The rearrangement uses TRBV6-2 or TRBV6-3 and TRBJ1-5; D perhaps matches TRBD1 (6 bases). Trimming cost V 2 bases and J 2 bases, with 16 bases left between them. Germline-derived CDR1 and CDR2 are MNHEY and SVGEGT. The CDR3 covers 17 residues. CDR3 in amino acids: CASSYSRGTGGNQPQHF. The DNA of the CDR3 is TGTGCCAGCAGTTACAGTAGGGGGACTGGTGGCAATCAGCCCCAGCATTTT.